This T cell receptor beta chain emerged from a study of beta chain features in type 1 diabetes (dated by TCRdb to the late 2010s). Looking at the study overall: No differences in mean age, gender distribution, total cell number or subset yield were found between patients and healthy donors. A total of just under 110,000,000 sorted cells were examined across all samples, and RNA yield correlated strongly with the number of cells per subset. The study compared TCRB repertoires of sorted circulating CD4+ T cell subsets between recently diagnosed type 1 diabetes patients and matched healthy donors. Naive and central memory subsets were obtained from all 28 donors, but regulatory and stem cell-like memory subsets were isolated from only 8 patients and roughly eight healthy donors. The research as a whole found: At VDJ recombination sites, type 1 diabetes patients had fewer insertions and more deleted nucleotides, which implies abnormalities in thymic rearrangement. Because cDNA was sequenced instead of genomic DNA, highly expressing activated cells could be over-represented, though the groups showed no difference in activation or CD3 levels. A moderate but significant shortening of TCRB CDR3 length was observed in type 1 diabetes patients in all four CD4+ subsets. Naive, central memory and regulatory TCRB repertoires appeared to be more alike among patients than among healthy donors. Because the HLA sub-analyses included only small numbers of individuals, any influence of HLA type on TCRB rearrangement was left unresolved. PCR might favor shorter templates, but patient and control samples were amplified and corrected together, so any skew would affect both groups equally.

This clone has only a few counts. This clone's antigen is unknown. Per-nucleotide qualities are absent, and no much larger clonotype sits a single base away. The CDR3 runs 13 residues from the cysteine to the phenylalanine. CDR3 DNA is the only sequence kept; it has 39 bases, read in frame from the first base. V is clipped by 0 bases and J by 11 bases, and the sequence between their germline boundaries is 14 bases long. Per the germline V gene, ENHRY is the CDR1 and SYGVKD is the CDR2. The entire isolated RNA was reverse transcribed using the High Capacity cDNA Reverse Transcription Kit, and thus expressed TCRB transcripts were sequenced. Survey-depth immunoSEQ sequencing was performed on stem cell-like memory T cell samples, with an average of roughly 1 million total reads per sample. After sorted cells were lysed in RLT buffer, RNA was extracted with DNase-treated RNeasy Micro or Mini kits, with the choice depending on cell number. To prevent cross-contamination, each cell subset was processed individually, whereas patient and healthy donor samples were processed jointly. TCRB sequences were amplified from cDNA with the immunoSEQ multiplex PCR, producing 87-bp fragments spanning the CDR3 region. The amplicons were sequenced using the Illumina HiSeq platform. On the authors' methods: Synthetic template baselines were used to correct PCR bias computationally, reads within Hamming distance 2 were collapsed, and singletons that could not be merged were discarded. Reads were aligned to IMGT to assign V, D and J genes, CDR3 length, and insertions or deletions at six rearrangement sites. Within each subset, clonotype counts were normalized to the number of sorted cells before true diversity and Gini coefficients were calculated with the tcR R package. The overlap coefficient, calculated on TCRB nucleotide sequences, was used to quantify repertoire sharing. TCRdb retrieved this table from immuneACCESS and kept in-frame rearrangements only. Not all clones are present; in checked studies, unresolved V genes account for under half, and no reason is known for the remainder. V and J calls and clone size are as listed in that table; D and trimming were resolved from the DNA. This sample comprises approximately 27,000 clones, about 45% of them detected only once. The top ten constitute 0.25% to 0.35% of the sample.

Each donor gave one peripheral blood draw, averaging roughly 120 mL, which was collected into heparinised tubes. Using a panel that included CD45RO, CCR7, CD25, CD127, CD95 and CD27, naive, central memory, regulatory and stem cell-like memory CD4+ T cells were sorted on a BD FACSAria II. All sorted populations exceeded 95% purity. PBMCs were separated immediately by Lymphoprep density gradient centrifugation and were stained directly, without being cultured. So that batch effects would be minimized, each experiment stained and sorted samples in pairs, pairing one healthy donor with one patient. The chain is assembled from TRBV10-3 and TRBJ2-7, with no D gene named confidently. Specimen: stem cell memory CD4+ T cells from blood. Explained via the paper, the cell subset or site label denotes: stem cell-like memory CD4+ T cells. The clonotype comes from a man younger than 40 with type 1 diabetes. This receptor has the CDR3 CAISESDNLAEYF. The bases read TGTGCCATCAGTGAGTCTGATAACTTGGCGGAGTACTTC.